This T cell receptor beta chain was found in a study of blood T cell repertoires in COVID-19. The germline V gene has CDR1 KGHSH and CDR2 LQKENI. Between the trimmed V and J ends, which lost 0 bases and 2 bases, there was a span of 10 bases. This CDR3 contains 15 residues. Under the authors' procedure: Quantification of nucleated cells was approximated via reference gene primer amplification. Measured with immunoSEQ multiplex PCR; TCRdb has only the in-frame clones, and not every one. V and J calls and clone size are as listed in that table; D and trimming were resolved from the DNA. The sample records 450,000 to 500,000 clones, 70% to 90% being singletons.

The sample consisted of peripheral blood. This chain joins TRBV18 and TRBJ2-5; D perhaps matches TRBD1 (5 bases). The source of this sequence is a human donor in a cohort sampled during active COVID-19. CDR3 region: CASSPPSGKQETQYF. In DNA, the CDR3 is TGTGCCAGCTCACCACCCTCAGGGAAGCAAGAGACCCAGTACTTC.